This T cell receptor (beta chain) was identified in a study of cytomegalovirus exposure and HLA in healthy donors (TCRdb year 2017). With respect to the entire study: According to a later analysis, one platform produced both the 100 to 150 validation repertoires and the approximately 600 repertoires of the first cohort. The study was designed to test whether signatures of past pathogen exposure could be identified by cataloging public T cell receptors. In addition to the first cohort of 666 subjects, a separate validation cohort of approximately 110 different subjects was used. The study combined high-throughput TCR immunosequencing, statistical association of individual TCRs with disease status, and machine learning to predict cytomegalovirus infection status. Overall study outcomes, separate from this receptor: The classifier was reported to diagnose cytomegalovirus status with high specificity and sensitivity in both the original cohort and the validation cohort. Of the cluster scores, about 94% were above 0 in a later analysis, which found that TCRs clustered in the first cohort also tended to co-occur in the 120 validation repertoires. The authors suggested that the approach could potentially be generalized to other disease states and immunological phenotypes. All 110 or so repertoires were used to score co-occurrence in the validation cohort in a later analysis, because that analysis had no HLA typing for the cohort. In vitro tests confirmed that a few of the cytomegalovirus-associated TCR beta chains recognize cytomegalovirus antigens. A total of about 180 TCR beta chains were listed by the study as associated with cytomegalovirus. Across donors, most TCR sequences were observed very rarely, whereas some public TCRs were present in many individuals.

As to this clone: The clone's antigen remains unknown. The input lacks base qualities; no much larger clone sits a single base away.

Donors formed part of the validation cohort, which comprised 120 subjects and was distinct from the first cohort of several hundred subjects. Ends trimmed: V by 0 bases, J by 2 bases; bases unmatched to a gene: 8. CDR1 and CDR2, looked up from the germline V gene, are SGDLS and YYNGEE. The CDR3, from cysteine to phenylalanine, totals 17 residues. Only the CDR3 DNA is retained, 51 bases long and in frame from the first base. The library was obtained by the immunoSEQ multiplex PCR assay. As for the original processing: A statistical classification framework was developed to diagnose cytomegalovirus status using the catalog of TCR beta chain sequences. In TCRdb, the immuneACCESS table is reduced to in-frame sequences with V and J assigned. These tables do not hold every clone; where another copy was compared, an unresolved V gene accounts for under half, and the others remain unexplained. That table gives V, J and clone size, and the DNA gave D and trimming. The sample table shows 250,000 to 350,000 clones, and 70% to 90% are seen once. Approximately 0.9% of the sample lies in the top ten.

The TCR comes from a woman younger than 30 in good health and CMV-seronegative. In this chain, TRBV9 is recombined with TRBJ2-7; 10 central nucleotides agree with TRBD2. Sequencing was carried out using PBMCs. Here the CDR3 is given as CASSVVPITSGAYEQYF. The DNA sequence is given as TGTGCCAGCAGCGTAGTCCCCATCACTAGCGGGGCCTACGAGCAGTACTTC.